This T cell receptor beta chain was profiled in a study of PD-1 blockade in classical Hodgkin lymphoma. All trial patients relapsed after autologous stem cell transplantation. The method was immunoSEQ multiplex PCR; TCRdb's version includes in-frame clones alone and lacks a portion of them. The sample has around 45,000 clones; under 75% are singletons. The CDR3 covers 13 residues. Per germline, CDR1 SGHRS and CDR2 YFSETQ. Trimming removed 0 bases at V and 5 bases at J, with 9 bases between. This chain links TRBV5-1 with TRBJ2-7; a weak D match, TRBD2 (5 bases). The sequencing used peripheral blood mononuclear cells (PBMCs), collected before the second cycle of nivolumab. The TCR comes from a human donor with classical Hodgkin lymphoma. The chain's CDR3 is CASSLERIDEQYF. CDR3 DNA sequence: TGCGCCAGCAGCTTGGAGCGGATTGACGAGCAGTACTTC.